This passage covers 20 T cell receptor beta chains from one sample sequenced in a study of human T cells and chemical hapten exposure. TCRdb reprocessed the RACE reads with MiXCR, giving one entry per CDR3 protein. The sample has some 49,000 distinct CDR3 sequences, approximately 9.1% seen once. Time point denoted: patch test 1, 2 weeks after DPC sensitization. Regarding treatment: therapeutic diphenylcyclopropenone sensitization with weekly scalp DPC. The material sequenced was whole blood, taken in connection with sensitization to the hapten diphenylcyclopropenone (DPC). The receptor source for this set is a woman between 50 and 59 years old with alopecia areata. Some clones in this sample may be carry-over from other donors' samples.

This clonotype appeared a few times. This chain uses TRBV20-1 with TRBJ2-7; tentatively, D is TRBD2 (6 bases). The CDR3 has 15 amino acids. Germline CDR1 reads DFQATT; CDR2 reads SNEGSKA (reference sequence). Deletions cut 3 bases from V and 0 bases from J, with 15 bases between. CDR3 nucleotide sequence: TGCAGTGCTAGTATCGGGAGAAGGAGCTCCTACGAGCAGTACTTC. This codes for CSASIGRRSSYEQYF.

This clonotype appeared many times. V is TRBV20-1 and J is TRBJ1-1; D may be TRBD1 (5 bases). Germline values: CDR1 DFQATT, CDR2 SNEGSKA (reference sequence). Trimming pared 5 bases from V and 2 bases from J, leaving 15 bases between. The CDR3 is made up of 14 amino acids. The CDR3 here is CSALPGHTNTEAFF. CDR3 in DNA: TGCAGTGCTCTCCCAGGACACACTAACACTGAAGCTTTCTTT.

The gene calls are TRBV14 and TRBJ1-4; no reliable D call. Trimming pared 4 bases from V and 7 bases from J, leaving 7 bases between. CDR3 length: 12 residues. CDR1 is SGHDN and CDR2 is FVKESK in the germline V gene. In DNA form, the CDR3 reads TGTGCCAGCAGCCTTCCATTTGAAAAACTGTTTTTT. Amino acid sequence: CASSLPFEKLFF. The full variable domain, its missing parts supplied by reference TRBV14 and TRBJ1-4, is EAGVTQFPSHSVIEKGQTVTLRCDPISGHDNLYWYRRVMGKEIKFLLHFVKESKQDESGMPNNRFLAERTGGTYSTLKVQPAELEDSGVYFCASSLPFEKLFFGSGTQLSVL.

This clonotype was observed at least ten times. This chain connects TRBV7-2 to TRBJ2-1, with a tentative D call TRBD2 (5 bases). The V gene lost 4 bases and the J gene lost 10 bases, with 11 bases spanning the gap. This CDR3 region has 12 residues. Germline-derived CDR1 and CDR2 are SGHTA and FQGNSA. In nucleotides, the CDR3 is TGTGCCAGCAGCTCAAGACTAACCGAGCAGTTCTTC. Translation gives CASSSRLTEQFF. The complete variable domain, with remaining parts taken from reference TRBV7-2 and TRBJ2-1, reads GAGVSQSPSNKVTEKGKDVELRCDPISGHTALYWYRQSLGQGLEFLIYFQGNSAPDKSGLPSDRFSAERTGGSVSTLTIQRTQQEDSAVYLCASSSRLTEQFFGPGTRLTVL.

V gene TRBV28 combines with J gene TRBJ1-5; no definite D call. This CDR3 has 12 residues. Trimming cost V 5 bases and J 8 bases, with 10 bases left between them. The germline V gene has CDR1 MDHEN and CDR2 SYDVKM. CDR3 coding DNA: TGTGCCAGCAGTCTCCAGACAAAGCCCCAGCATTTT. Translating it yields CASSLQTKPQHF.

This clonotype was seen many times. The CDR3 nucleotides read TGTGCCAGCTCACCCGTAGCCAGCCCAAATCAGCCCCAGCATTTT. This sequence encodes CASSPVASPNQPQHF. V is TRBV18 and J is TRBJ1-5; D not certain. There are 15 residues in the CDR3. Germline lookup yields CDR1 KGHSH and CDR2 LQKENI. Trimming pared 3 bases from V and 4 bases from J, leaving 13 bases between.

This clonotype was recorded a few times. V gene TRBV3-1 combines with J gene TRBJ2-1, with no clear D. Germline V gene data show CDR1 as LGHDT and CDR2 as YNNKEL (reference sequence). This CDR3 spans 14 amino acids. V lost 6 bases and J lost 8, with 17 bases in between. Here the CDR3 DNA reads TGTGCCAGCAGAGGAAGAGGAGCCGGCGATGAGCAGTTCTTC. Protein sequence: CASRGRGAGDEQFF.

This clonotype appeared many times. The chain carries TRBV4-2 and TRBJ2-1; a weak D match, TRBD2 (5 bases). The germline gives CDR1 LGHNA, CDR2 YNFKEQ. This CDR3 spans 16 amino acids. V was shortened by 2 bases and J by 9 bases, with 20 bases between the two germline ends. CDR3 in DNA: TGTGCCAGCAGCCAACGGGGATCCTCCTATTCGGGTGAGCAGTTCTTC. It specifies CASSQRGSSYSGEQFF.

V and J are TRBV7-2 and TRBJ2-7; no clear D gene. V dropped 4 bases and J dropped 2 bases, with 6 bases sitting between them. Germline V gene sequence: CDR1 SGHTA, CDR2 FQGNSA. The CDR3 runs to 12 residues. CDR3 nucleotides: TGTGCCAGCAGCTCCGGGCCCTACGAGCAGTACTTC. The encoded protein is CASSSGPYEQYF.

This clonotype showed up many times. The CDR3 coding sequence is TGCGCCAGCAGATATGGACTAGCGGGTAACAATGAGCAGTTCTTC. It is translated as CASRYGLAGNNEQFF. This chain joins TRBV5-1 and TRBJ2-1; TRBD2 matches 11 bases. Trimming removed 5 bases from V and 5 bases from J; junction bases left unmatched: 6. The germline V gene encodes CDR1 SGHRS and CDR2 YFSETQ. The CDR3 loop spans 15 amino acids.

This clonotype was seen at least ten times. V and J are TRBV6-2 or TRBV6-3 and TRBJ1-1, with TRBD1 matching 8 bases. Germline values: CDR1 MNHEY, CDR2 SVGEGT. Trimming cost V 5 bases and J 5 bases; bases outside gene matches: 13. The CDR3 sequence is 16 residues long. DNA for the CDR3: TGTGCCAGCAGTACTGACAGGGGTGTTCGCCCGACTGAAGCTTTCTTT. Translating it yields CASSTDRGVRPTEAFF.

This clonotype was recorded many times. This chain uses TRBV27 with TRBJ2-5; TRBD1 matches 7 bases. The CDR3 consists of 15 residues. Trimming cost V 3 bases and J 4 bases; bases outside gene matches: 8. In germline, CDR1 is MNHEY, CDR2 SMNVEV (reference sequence). In nucleotides, the CDR3 is TGTGCCAGCAGTTTCTCCACAGGGGCCCCAGAGACCCAGTACTTC. Translation: CASSFSTGAPETQYF.

This sequence joins TRBV12-3 or TRBV12-4 and TRBJ2-2, with a possible D match to TRBD1 (6 bases). The V end was cut by 7 bases, the J end by 6 bases, with 12 bases between. This CDR3 is built from 13 residues. The CDR3 coding sequence is TGTGCCAGCACTAGGGGGTCCGCCGGGGAGCTGTTTTTT. Its translation: CASTRGSAGELFF.

The V gene is TRBV19, the J gene TRBJ1-5, with D hard to call. V was shortened by 2 bases and J by 0 bases, with 8 bases between the two germline ends. Germline values: CDR1 LNHDA, CDR2 SQIVND (reference sequence). The CDR3 covers 15 residues. The chain's CDR3 is CASSITSYSNQPQHF. Here the CDR3 DNA reads TGTGCCAGTAGTATAACAAGTTATAGCAATCAGCCCCAGCATTTT.

This clonotype was counted at least ten times. The chain employs TRBV11-2 and TRBJ1-1; D uncertain. Trimming removed 5 bases from V and 6 bases from J, with 13 bases in between. CDR1 is SGHAT and CDR2 is FQNNGV in the germline V gene. CDR3 length: 13 amino acids. The CDR3 bases are TGTGCCAGCAGCCCCCAACTTGGCGCTGAAGCTTTCTTT. It codes for CASSPQLGAEAFF.

This clonotype was observed at least ten times. The rearrangement links TRBV6-1 to TRBJ2-1, with D possibly TRBD2 on 6 matching bases. CDR1 MNHNS and CDR2 SASEGT come from the germline V gene. The germline V and J ends were trimmed by 3 bases and 0 bases, with 12 bases remaining between them. The CDR3 contains 16 residues. CDR3 amino acids: CASSDVAGSSYNEQFF. The CDR3 DNA reads TGTGCCAGCAGTGACGTCGCGGGGAGCTCCTACAATGAGCAGTTCTTC.

The J gene is TRBJ2-1, the V gene TRBV29-1, with 14 nucleotides matching TRBD2. This CDR3 is 15 amino acids long. Germline V gene data show CDR1 as SQVTM and CDR2 as ANQGSEA. The ends lost 7 bases at V and 9 bases at J; junction bases unmatched: 11. CDR3 protein: CSAPGLAGAMAEQFF. CDR3 nucleotide sequence: TGCAGCGCCCCGGGACTAGCGGGAGCAATGGCTGAGCAGTTCTTC.

This clonotype has a count of ten or more. This rearrangement joins TRBV5-5 to TRBJ2-3, with TRBD2 identical over 12 bases. The CDR3 contains 15 residues. V lost 5 bases and J lost 6; bases outside the gene matches: 7. The germline gives CDR1 SGHKS, CDR2 YYEKEE (reference sequence). CDR3 loop: CASRPLAGGPDTQYF. Written as DNA, the CDR3 is TGTGCCAGCAGGCCTCTAGCGGGAGGGCCGGATACGCAGTATTTT.

This clonotype was counted ten times or more. The chain uses TRBV20-1 and TRBJ1-1; 7 positions agree with TRBD1. CDR1 is DFQATT and CDR2 is SNEGSKA in the germline V gene (reference sequence). CDR3 length: 15 residues. J gave up 0 bases and V 6 bases, and 10 bases lay outside the gene matches. CDR3 bases: TGCAGTGCAGAGGGACAGAGAAACATGAACACTGAAGCTTTCTTT. Its protein is CSAEGQRNMNTEAFF.

This clonotype was detected many times. The rearrangement links TRBV20-1 to TRBJ2-3; 8 bases match TRBD2. The germline CDR1 and CDR2 sequences are DFQATT and SNEGSKA (reference sequence). The CDR3 runs 15 residues. With V trimmed by 1 base and J by 0 bases, 3 bases remained unmatched. The CDR3 loop is CSARVAGGSTDTQYF. The DNA of the CDR3 is TGCAGTGCTAGAGTGGCGGGAGGCAGCACAGATACGCAGTATTTT.